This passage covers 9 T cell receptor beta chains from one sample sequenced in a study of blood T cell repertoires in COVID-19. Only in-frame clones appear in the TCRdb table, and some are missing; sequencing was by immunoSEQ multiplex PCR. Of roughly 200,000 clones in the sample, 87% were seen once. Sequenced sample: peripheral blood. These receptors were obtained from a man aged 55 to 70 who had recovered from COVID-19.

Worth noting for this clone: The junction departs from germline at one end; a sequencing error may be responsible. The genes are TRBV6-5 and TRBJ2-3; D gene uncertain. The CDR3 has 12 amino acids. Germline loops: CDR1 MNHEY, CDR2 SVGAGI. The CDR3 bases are TGTGCCAGCAGTCCAGACTCCGATAGGCAGTATTTT. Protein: CASSPDSDRQYF.

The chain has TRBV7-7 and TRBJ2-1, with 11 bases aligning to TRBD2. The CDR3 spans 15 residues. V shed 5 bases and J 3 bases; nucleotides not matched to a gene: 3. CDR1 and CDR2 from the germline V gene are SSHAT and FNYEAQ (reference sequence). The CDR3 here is CASSPLAGGYNEQFF. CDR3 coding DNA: TGTGCCAGCAGCCCGCTAGCGGGAGGCTACAATGAGCAGTTCTTC. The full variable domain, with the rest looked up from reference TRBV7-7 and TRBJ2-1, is GAGVSQSPRYKVTKRGQDVTLRCDPISSHATLYWYQQALGQGPEFLTYFNYEAQPDKSGLPSDRFSAERPEGSISTLTIQRTEQRDSAMYRCASSPLAGGYNEQFFGPGTRLTVL.

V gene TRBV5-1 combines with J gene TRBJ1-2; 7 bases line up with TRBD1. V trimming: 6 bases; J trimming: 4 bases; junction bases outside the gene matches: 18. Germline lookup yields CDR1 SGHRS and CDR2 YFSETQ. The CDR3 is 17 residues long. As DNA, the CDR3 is TGCGCCAGCACCCCGGGACAGACTTCAGCTCCCTCCTATGGCTACACCTTC. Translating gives CASTPGQTSAPSYGYTF.

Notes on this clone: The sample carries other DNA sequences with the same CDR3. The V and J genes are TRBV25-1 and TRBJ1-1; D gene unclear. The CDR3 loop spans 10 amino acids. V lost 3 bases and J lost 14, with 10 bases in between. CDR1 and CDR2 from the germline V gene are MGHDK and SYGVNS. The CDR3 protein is CASSEGRAFF. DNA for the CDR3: TGTGCCAGCAGTGAGGGGAGGGCCTTCTTT.

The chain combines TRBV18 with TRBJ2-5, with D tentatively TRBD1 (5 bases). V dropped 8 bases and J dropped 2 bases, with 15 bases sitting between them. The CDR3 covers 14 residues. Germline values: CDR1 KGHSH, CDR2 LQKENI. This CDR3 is CASQEQAGQETQYF. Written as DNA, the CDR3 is TGTGCCAGCCAGGAACAGGCAGGACAAGAGACCCAGTACTTC.

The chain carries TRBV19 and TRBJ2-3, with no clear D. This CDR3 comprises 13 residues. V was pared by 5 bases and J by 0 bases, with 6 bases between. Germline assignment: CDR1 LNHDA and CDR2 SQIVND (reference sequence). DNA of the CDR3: TGTGCCAGTAGTGATGAGAGCACAGATACGCAGTATTTT. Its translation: CASSDESTDTQYF.

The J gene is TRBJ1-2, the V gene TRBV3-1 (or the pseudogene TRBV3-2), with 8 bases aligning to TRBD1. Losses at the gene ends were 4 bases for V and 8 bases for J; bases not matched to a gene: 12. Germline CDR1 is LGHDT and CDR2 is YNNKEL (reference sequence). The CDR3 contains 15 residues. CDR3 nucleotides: TGTGCCAGCAGCCTGGCCTCCCAGGGGGCGGGGGGCTACACCTTC. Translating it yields CASSLASQGAGGYTF.

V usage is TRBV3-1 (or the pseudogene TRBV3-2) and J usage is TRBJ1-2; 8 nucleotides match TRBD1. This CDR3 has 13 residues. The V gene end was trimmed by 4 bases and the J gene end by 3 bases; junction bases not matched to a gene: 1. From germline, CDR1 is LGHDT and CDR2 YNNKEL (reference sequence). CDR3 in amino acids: CASSPDRDYGYTF. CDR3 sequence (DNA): TGTGCCAGCAGCCCGGACAGGGACTATGGCTACACCTTC.

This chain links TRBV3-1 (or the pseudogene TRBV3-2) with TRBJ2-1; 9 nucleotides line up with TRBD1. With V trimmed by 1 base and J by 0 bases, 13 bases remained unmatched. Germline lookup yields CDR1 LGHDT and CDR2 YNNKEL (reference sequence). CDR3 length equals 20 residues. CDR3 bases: TGTGCCAGCAGCCAAGTCCTACCGGGACAGGGACCCAGCTCCTACAATGAGCAGTTCTTC. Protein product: CASSQVLPGQGPSSYNEQFF.